A selection of T cell receptor beta chains follows, all from one sample in a study of blood T cell repertoires in COVID-19. Some clones are missing from TCRdb's copy, which holds only in-frame ones; the method was immunoSEQ multiplex PCR. The table includes about 120,000 clones, 70% to 75% detected once. Sequenced sample: peripheral blood. These receptors all stem from a man aged 60 to 69 with acute or convalescent COVID-19. Both conserved end residues are part of each CDR3. A D gene is named only where the DNA matches it firmly. A clone size is listed for some rows: how often the clone was seen (once, few, many), or a class if it is expanded.

V gene	clone size	D gene	J gene	CDR3 DNA	CDR3 protein
TRBV10-3	few	-	TRBJ2-3	TGTGCCATCAGTGACAGACGGGTCACAGATACGCAGTATTTT	CAISDRRVTDTQYF
TRBV7-3	-	TRBD2	TRBJ2-1	TGTGCCAGCAGCTCCCTGAAGCTAGCGGGAGGGAGTCCTGAGCAGTTCTTC	CASSSLKLAGGSPEQFF
TRBV3-1/TRBV3-2	-	-	TRBJ1-3	TGTGCCAGCAGCCAAGAGTTCGGAGAGGGTAACTCGGGAAACACCATATATTTT	CASSQEFGEGNSGNTIYF
TRBV5-1	-	-	TRBJ1-1	TGCGCCAGCAGGTTTAGGGGTGAAGCTTTCTTT	CASRFRGEAFF
TRBV30	-	TRBD1	TRBJ2-7	TGTGCCTGGAGTGTTACAGGGGGCGTATACGAGCAGTACTTC	CAWSVTGGVYEQYF
TRBV29-1	-	TRBD1	TRBJ1-2	TGCAGCGCTGCCTCGGACAGGGATAGGGATGGCTACACCTTC	CSAASDRDRDGYTF
TRBV18	-	-	TRBJ1-2	TGTGCCAGCTCATCAGCGACCGGGAGAGTCTCTCGGGGCTACACCTTC	CASSSATGRVSRGYTF
TRBV9	once	-	TRBJ1-6	TGTGCCAGCAATGTAGGACTCCCAAATTCACCCCTCCACTTT	CASNVGLPNSPLHF
TRBV14	few	TRBD1	TRBJ1-4	TGTGCCAGCAGCCCTGGGACAGCTGCAACTAATGAAAAACTGTTTTTT	CASSPGTAATNEKLFF
TRBV19	-	-	TRBJ2-7	TGTGCCAGTAGTATAGCCAGCGAGCAGTACTTC	CASSIASEQYF
TRBV15	-	-	TRBJ1-5	TGTGCCACCAGCAGAGATGGTGGGGGCAAGCAGCCCCAGCATTTT	CATSRDGGGKQPQHF
TRBV2	-	-	TRBJ1-2	TGTGCCAGCAGGGGAGCTAACTATGGCTACACCTTC	CASRGANYGYTF
TRBV5-1	-	TRBD2	TRBJ2-1	TGCGCCAGCAGCTTGGCGCCTAAGGGAGGGGTGGTCGTTGAGCAGTTCTTC	CASSLAPKGGVVVEQFF
TRBV24-1	few	-	TRBJ2-2	TGTGCCACCGCACAGGCGAACACCGGGGAGCTGTTTTTT	CATAQANTGELFF
TRBV19	few	TRBD1	TRBJ2-5	TGTGCCAGTAGTACGACATCAGGGGGCCAAGAGACCCAGTACTTC	CASSTTSGGQETQYF
TRBV11-3	-	TRBD2	TRBJ2-3	TGTGCCAGCAGCCCCCAATCTGCGGGACTAGCGGGAACCACAGATACGCAGTATTTT	CASSPQSAGLAGTTDTQYF
TRBV5-1	-	-	TRBJ1-2	TGCGCCAGCAGCTTGGTAGGCAGGGGTAGTGGCTACACCTTC	CASSLVGRGSGYTF
TRBV30	-	-	TRBJ1-4	TGTGCCTGGAGTGTGGGGCAGGGCTTTAATGAAAAACTGTTTTTT	CAWSVGQGFNEKLFF
TRBV20-1	-	TRBD1	TRBJ2-1	TGCAGTGCTAGTCTATGGGACAGGGGGCAACCTTTATTCCACAATGAGCAGTTCTTC	CSASLWDRGQPLFHNEQFF
TRBV5-1	few	TRBD1	TRBJ1-1	TGCGCCAGCAGTTTTACCGGGACAGGTGGAAACACTGAAGCTTTCTTT	CASSFTGTGGNTEAFF
TRBV3-1/TRBV3-2	-	-	TRBJ2-2	TGTGCCAGCAGCCTATATGAACCGGGACATAGCACCGGGGAGCTGTTTTTT	CASSLYEPGHSTGELFF
TRBV18	-	-	TRBJ1-4	TGTGCCAGCTCACTCACCGGAGTCCCTAGATCCGGGAGTGAAAAACTGTTTTTT	CASSLTGVPRSGSEKLFF
TRBV2	-	TRBD1	TRBJ2-5	TGTGCCAGCAGGGCAGGGGGCTGGGAGACCCAGTACTTC	CASRAGGWETQYF
TRBV2	-	-	TRBJ1-2	TGTGCCAGCACCCGGACAGAAGGCTATGGCTACACCTTC	CASTRTEGYGYTF
TRBV11-3	-	TRBD1	TRBJ2-1	TGTGCCAGCAGCCCCCCGGACAGGGCCTCCGTGGGGGAGCAGTTCTTC	CASSPPDRASVGEQFF
TRBV6-1	-	TRBD1	TRBJ1-1	TGTGCCAGCAGTGAAGCGAGTACAGGGGGAACTGAAGCTTTCTTT	CASSEASTGGTEAFF
TRBV2	-	TRBD1	TRBJ2-1	TGTGCCAGCAGCGAGACCGGGACAGCCTACAATGAGCAGTTCTTC	CASSETGTAYNEQFF
TRBV10-1	-	TRBD2	TRBJ2-3	TGCGCCAGCAGTGAGGGCAGCGGGGGATACACAGATACGCAGTATTTT	CASSEGSGGYTDTQYF
TRBV7-9	-	-	TRBJ1-2	TGTGCCAGCAGCCTTGACAGCGGACAGAACTATGGCTACACCTTC	CASSLDSGQNYGYTF
TRBV2	-	-	TRBJ1-5	TGTGCCAGCAGTAATCCGCGGGGTATTAGCAATCAGCCCCAGCATTTT	CASSNPRGISNQPQHF
TRBV19	-	-	TRBJ1-2	TGTGCCAGTAGTATAGTGGCAGGGTATGTAGGCTACACCTTC	CASSIVAGYVGYTF
TRBV19	-	-	TRBJ1-5	TGTGCCAGTAGTATCCCACAGGCGGAGCCCCAGCATTTT	CASSIPQAEPQHF
TRBV4-1	few	-	TRBJ1-4	TGCGCCAGCAGCCCTCCAGGGGTTGGTAATGAAAAACTGTTTTTT	CASSPPGVGNEKLFF
TRBV12-5	once	-	TRBJ2-3	TGTGCTAGTGGTCTAGGACAGAGCACAGATACGCAGTATTTT	CASGLGQSTDTQYF
TRBV5-1	once	TRBD1	TRBJ1-4	TGCGCCAGCAGCCCAGGGGGCGCTGGAGAAAAACTGTTTTTT	CASSPGGAGEKLFF
TRBV11-2	-	-	TRBJ1-1	TGTGCCAGCAGCGCCCGAGGGCAGGGAGGAACTGAAGCTTTCTTT	CASSARGQGGTEAFF
TRBV30	-	TRBD2	TRBJ2-7	TGTGCCTGGAGTACGGGGGGGCAATCCTACGAGCAGTACTTC	CAWSTGGQSYEQYF
TRBV24-1	-	TRBD1	TRBJ2-1	TGTGCCACCAGTGATCGGGACAGGGGGACTAATGAGCAGTTCTTC	CATSDRDRGTNEQFF
TRBV5-1	-	TRBD1	TRBJ1-2	TGCGCCAGCAGCTTAGCAGGGGGCGCGGATGGCTACACCTTC	CASSLAGGADGYTF
TRBV5-1	-	-	TRBJ2-2	TGCGCCAGCAGCGGAGGCAGAACATCCGGGGAGCTGTTTTTT	CASSGGRTSGELFF
TRBV19	-	TRBD2	TRBJ2-2	TGTGCCAGTAGCGGAAGCCCGGGACTAGCGGGTCGATTACCAACCGGGGAGCTGTTTTTT	CASSGSPGLAGRLPTGELFF
TRBV29-1	-	-	TRBJ1-1	TGCAGCGTTCGAGGCCAGTTGAACACTGAAGCTTTCTTT	CSVRGQLNTEAFF
TRBV19	once	TRBD2	TRBJ2-5	TGTGCCAGTAAGCGTCGACCGGGACTAGCGGGGTCGGAGACCCAGTACTTC	CASKRRPGLAGSETQYF
TRBV6-5	-	-	TRBJ2-5	TGTGCCAGCAGGGGCATGGAGACCCAGTACTTC	CASRGMETQYF
TRBV2	-	TRBD1	TRBJ2-2	TGTGCCAGCAGCGAGGACAGGGCAACCGGGGAGCTGTTTTTT	CASSEDRATGELFF
TRBV5-1	few	-	TRBJ1-1	TGCGCCAGCAGCACCGGACAGTTGAACACTGAAGCTTTCTTT	CASSTGQLNTEAFF
TRBV9	-	-	TRBJ1-2	TGTGCCAGCAGCCCCCAGCAGGGTAACTATGGCTACACCTTC	CASSPQQGNYGYTF
TRBV18	once	TRBD1	TRBJ2-1	TGTGCCAGCTCACCCGGGACAGGGGTGACCAATGAGCAGTTCTTC	CASSPGTGVTNEQFF
TRBV18	-	-	TRBJ2-7	TGTGCCAGCTCACCTACTACGCTGGGTGAGCAGTACTTC	CASSPTTLGEQYF
TRBV19	few	-	TRBJ1-2	TGTGCCAGTAGTATGGTTGAGTTTTATGGCTACACCTTC	CASSMVEFYGYTF
TRBV5-1	many	-	TRBJ1-1	TGCGCCAGCGGCCCCACGGGGACTGAAGCTTTCTTT	CASGPTGTEAFF
TRBV19	-	TRBD1	TRBJ2-7	TGTGCCAGTAGGAGGACAGGGGGTTCCTACGAGCAGTACTTC	CASRRTGGSYEQYF
TRBV24-1	-	TRBD1	TRBJ2-1	TGTGCCACCAAGAGTGGACAGGGCAGCGCCTACAATGAGCAGTTCTTC	CATKSGQGSAYNEQFF
TRBV3-1/TRBV3-2	-	TRBD2	TRBJ2-1	TGTGCCAGCAGCCAGAAGGGACTAGGCAGGTACAATGAGCAGTTCTTC	CASSQKGLGRYNEQFF
TRBV7-2	-	TRBD1	TRBJ2-1	TGTGCCAGCAGCCCTCGCCGGGACAGGGGGCTATCGCAGTTCTTC	CASSPRRDRGLSQFF
TRBV2	once	TRBD1	TRBJ2-7	TGTGCCAGCAGCAATAGCGGACAGGGGGCCTACGAGCAGTACTTC	CASSNSGQGAYEQYF
TRBV5-1	-	TRBD2	TRBJ2-1	TGCGCCAGCAGACCCACCGGGACTAGCGCAACAGGGTATGAGCAGTTCTTC	CASRPTGTSATGYEQFF
TRBV7-8	-	-	TRBJ2-3	TGTGCCAGCAGCTTAGACTCCTCAGATACGCAGTATTTT	CASSLDSSDTQYF
TRBV7-2	-	-	TRBJ1-1	TGTGCCAGCAGCCCAGATGTCGGGGTCGCCACTGAAGCTTTCTTT	CASSPDVGVATEAFF
TRBV27	few	-	TRBJ2-1	TGTGCCAGCAGTGTTAACTCCCTGAGGGAGCAGTTCTTC	CASSVNSLREQFF